This TCR beta chain was recorded in a study of T-cell reconstitution after alpha-beta-depleted transplantation in children (TCRdb year 2016). Looking at the study overall: Using TCR repertoire profiling, the study quantitatively followed how T-cell immune reconstitution unfolded in children after TCRalphabeta/CD19-depleted allogeneic hematopoietic cell transplantation. Findings and caveats that apply to the study as a whole: In some patients, the high TCRbeta diversity seen at day 60 was put down to recipient T cells and intrathymic progenitors that had survived conditioning. Over the following months the frequencies of hyperexpanded clones went down, and after one year T-cell counts and TCRbeta diversity were mostly credited to newly produced T cells. Apparently early alphabetaT-cell count recovery about two months after transplant reportedly relied on only several hundred rapidly expanded clones derived from non-depleted graft cells.

Taken with the paper, the label for time point translates to: day 60 (about 2 months) after transplantation. The intended sense of this specimen's treatment or condition label: allogeneic hematopoietic cell transplantation with graft depleted of TCRalphabeta T cells and CD19 B cells. The children who served as transplant recipients had been given grafts of TCRalphabeta/CD19-depleted allogeneic hematopoietic cells. For CDR1 and CDR2, the germline V gene lists SGHTA and FQGTGA. The CDR3 sequence holds 13 residues, the cysteine and phenylalanine included. Only the CDR3 part of the read is kept: 39 bases, read in frame from the first base. The germline V and J ends show losses of 6 bases and 6 bases respectively, and no gene match explains 4 bases of the junction. Library prep was done by PCR. Sequencing relied on an Illumina HiSeq 2500. TCR libraries were prepared with molecular barcoding, using unique molecular identifiers to normalize TCRbeta repertoire quantification. The public sequencing data were trimmed at Q25 with fastp and processed into clonotypes with MiXCR by TCRdb, which kept only in-frame beta chains. Every entry covers one CDR3 protein and lists the most common genes and DNA from its rows. In this sample the table shows over 90,000 distinct CDR3 sequences, approximately 5.4% of which occur a single time. The ten most abundant clones make up 6.1% of the sample.

Concerning this clonotype itself: Its binding antigen is unknown. The input lacks base qualities; no much larger clone sits a single base away.

The rearranged segments are TRBV7-3 and TRBJ2-1; the junction holds 8 bases that match TRBD2. Sequenced here: PBMCs, mostly from graft donor cells, sampled 60 days after TCRalphabeta/CD19-depleted stem cell transplant. This receptor was identified in a female patient aged 2-9 years who had a stem cell transplant for Fanconi anemia, so the T cells may come from the graft donor. Here is the DNA: TGTGCCAGCAGTTTAGCGGGAATCAATGAGCAGTTCTTC. Its protein is CASSLAGINEQFF.